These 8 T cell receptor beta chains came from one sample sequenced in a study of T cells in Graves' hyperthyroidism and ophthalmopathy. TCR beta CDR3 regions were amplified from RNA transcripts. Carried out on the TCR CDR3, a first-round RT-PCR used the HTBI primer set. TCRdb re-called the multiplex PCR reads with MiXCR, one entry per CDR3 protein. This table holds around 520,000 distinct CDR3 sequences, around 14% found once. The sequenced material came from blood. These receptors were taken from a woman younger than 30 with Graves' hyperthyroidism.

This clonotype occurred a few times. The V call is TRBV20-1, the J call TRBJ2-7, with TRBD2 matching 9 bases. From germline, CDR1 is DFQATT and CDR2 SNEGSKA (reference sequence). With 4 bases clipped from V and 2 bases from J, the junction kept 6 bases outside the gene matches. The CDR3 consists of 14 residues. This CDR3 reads CSATPLAGTYEQYV. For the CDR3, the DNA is TGCAGTGCTACCCCCCTAGCGGGAACCTACGAGCAGTACGTC.

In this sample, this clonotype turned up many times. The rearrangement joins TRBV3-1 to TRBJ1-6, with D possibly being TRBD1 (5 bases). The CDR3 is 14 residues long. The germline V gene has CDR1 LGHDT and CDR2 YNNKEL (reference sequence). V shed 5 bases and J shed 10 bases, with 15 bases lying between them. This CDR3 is CASSIPGFGSPLHF. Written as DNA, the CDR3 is TGTGCCAGCAGCATCCCAGGGTTCGGGTCACCCCTCCACTTT. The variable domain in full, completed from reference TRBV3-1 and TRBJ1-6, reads DTAVSQTPKYLVTQMGNDKSIKCEQNLGHDTMYWYKQDSKKFLKIMFSYNNKELIINETVPNRFSPKSPDKAHLNLHINSLELGDSAVYFCASSIPGFGSPLHFGNGTRLTVT.

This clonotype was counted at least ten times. The DNA of the CDR3 is TGTGCCAGCAGCTCTCCAAGCGGGAACACAGATACGCAGTATTTT. Protein sequence: CASSSPSGNTDTQYF. V gene TRBV28 combines with J gene TRBJ2-3; TRBD2 matches 7 bases. Germline V lookup: CDR1 MDHEN, CDR2 SYDVKM. CDR3 length equals 15 residues. Germline trimming cut 6 bases from V and 2 bases from J; bases unmatched to any gene: 8.

CDR3 protein: CASSGWAGTEAFF. In DNA form, the CDR3 reads TGTGCCAGCAGCGGGTGGGCCGGGACTGAAGCTTTCTTT. This chain links TRBV5-6 with TRBJ1-1, with D hard to call. Germline V gene data show CDR1 as SGHDT and CDR2 as YYEEEE. Between the trimmed V and J ends, which lost 4 bases and 5 bases, there was a span of 12 bases. This CDR3 contains 13 residues.

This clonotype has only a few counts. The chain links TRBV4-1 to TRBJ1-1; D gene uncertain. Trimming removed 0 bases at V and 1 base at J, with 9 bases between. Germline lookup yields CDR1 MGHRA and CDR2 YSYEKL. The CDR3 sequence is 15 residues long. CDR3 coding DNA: TGCGCCAGCAGCCAAGATGGTCCAGGGAACACTGAAGCTTTCTTT. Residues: CASSQDGPGNTEAFF.

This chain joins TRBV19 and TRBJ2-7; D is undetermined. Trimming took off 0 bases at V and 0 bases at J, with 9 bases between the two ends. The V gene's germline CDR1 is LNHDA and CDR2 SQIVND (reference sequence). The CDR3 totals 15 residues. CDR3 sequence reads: CASSIEAGPSYEQYF. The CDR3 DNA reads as TGTGCCAGTAGTATAGAGGCCGGTCCCTCCTACGAGCAGTACTTC.

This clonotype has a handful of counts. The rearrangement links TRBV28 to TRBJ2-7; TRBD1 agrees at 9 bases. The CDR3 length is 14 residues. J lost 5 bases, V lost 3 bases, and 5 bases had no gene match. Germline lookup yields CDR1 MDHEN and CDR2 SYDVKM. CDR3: CASSFSGTGNEQYF. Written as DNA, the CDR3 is TGTGCCAGCAGTTTTTCCGGGACAGGGAACGAGCAGTACTTC.

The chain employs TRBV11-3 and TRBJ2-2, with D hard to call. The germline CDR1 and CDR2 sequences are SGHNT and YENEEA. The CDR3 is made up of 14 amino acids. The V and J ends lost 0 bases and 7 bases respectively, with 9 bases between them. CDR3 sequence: CASSLEGGGGELFF. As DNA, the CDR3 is TGTGCCAGCAGCTTAGAGGGCGGTGGCGGGGAGCTGTTTTTT.